This is a list of T cell receptor beta chains from one sample in a study of blood T cell repertoires in COVID-19. Libraries were prepared by immunoSEQ multiplex PCR; TCRdb keeps only in-frame clonotypes and omits some of them. The sample consists of about 70,000 clones, roughly 82% of them appearing once. The sequenced sample consisted of peripheral blood. These receptors were taken from a woman at least 80 years old with active or convalescent COVID-19. Both conserved end residues are trimmed from each CDR3. Each record gives: J gene, V gene, CDR3 protein.

j_call: TRBJ1-2
v_call: TRBV6-1
cdr3_aa: ASSEAAGNYGYT

j_call: TRBJ2-2
v_call: TRBV19
cdr3_aa: ASSVTSGGSGELF

j_call: TRBJ2-5
v_call: TRBV19
cdr3_aa: ASSIGRQGGMTQY

j_call: TRBJ1-2
v_call: TRBV5-1
cdr3_aa: ASSLASGGAEGYT

j_call: TRBJ1-6
v_call: TRBV1
cdr3_aa: TSSQVLGAGDSPLH

j_call: TRBJ1-2
v_call: TRBV28
cdr3_aa: ASSRPQLYGYT

j_call: TRBJ2-7
v_call: TRBV4-2
cdr3_aa: ASSQEASGTYEQY

j_call: TRBJ1-5
v_call: TRBV5-4
cdr3_aa: ASSSGQGEQPQH

j_call: TRBJ2-1
v_call: TRBV4-1
cdr3_aa: ASSQDVLGQGVYEQF

j_call: TRBJ2-5
v_call: TRBV3-1/TRBV3-2
cdr3_aa: ASSQTRGRGETQY

j_call: TRBJ2-7
v_call: TRBV5-1
cdr3_aa: ASSLHPEIYEQY

j_call: TRBJ2-3
v_call: TRBV18
cdr3_aa: ASSPNIQLTDTQY

j_call: TRBJ2-7
v_call: TRBV7-2
cdr3_aa: ASSAKGAGEQY

j_call: TRBJ2-5
v_call: TRBV6-2/TRBV6-3
cdr3_aa: ASSPLTVRGGGVETQY

j_call: TRBJ1-1
v_call: TRBV3-1/TRBV3-2
cdr3_aa: ASSQGREGTEAF

j_call: TRBJ2-1
v_call: TRBV6-6
cdr3_aa: ASSAGQTNEQF

j_call: TRBJ1-5
v_call: TRBV18
cdr3_aa: ASSPTGGVNQPQH

j_call: TRBJ2-1
v_call: TRBV7-2
cdr3_aa: ASSPKGGSYNEQF

j_call: TRBJ2-7
v_call: TRBV12-3/TRBV12-4
cdr3_aa: ASSPELLGEQY

j_call: TRBJ2-1
v_call: TRBV9
cdr3_aa: ASSAQLAGGPYEQF

j_call: TRBJ2-2
v_call: TRBV7-2
cdr3_aa: ASSLGGAGTGELF

j_call: TRBJ1-5
v_call: TRBV7-9
cdr3_aa: ASSLGMTGGGNQPQH

j_call: TRBJ2-7
v_call: TRBV30
cdr3_aa: AWSVRERGYEQY

j_call: TRBJ1-6
v_call: TRBV15
cdr3_aa: ATSPLGRGRSPLH

j_call: TRBJ1-4
v_call: TRBV2
cdr3_aa: ASSERREDEKLF

j_call: TRBJ1-2
v_call: TRBV6-5
cdr3_aa: ASSRAGTARDGYT